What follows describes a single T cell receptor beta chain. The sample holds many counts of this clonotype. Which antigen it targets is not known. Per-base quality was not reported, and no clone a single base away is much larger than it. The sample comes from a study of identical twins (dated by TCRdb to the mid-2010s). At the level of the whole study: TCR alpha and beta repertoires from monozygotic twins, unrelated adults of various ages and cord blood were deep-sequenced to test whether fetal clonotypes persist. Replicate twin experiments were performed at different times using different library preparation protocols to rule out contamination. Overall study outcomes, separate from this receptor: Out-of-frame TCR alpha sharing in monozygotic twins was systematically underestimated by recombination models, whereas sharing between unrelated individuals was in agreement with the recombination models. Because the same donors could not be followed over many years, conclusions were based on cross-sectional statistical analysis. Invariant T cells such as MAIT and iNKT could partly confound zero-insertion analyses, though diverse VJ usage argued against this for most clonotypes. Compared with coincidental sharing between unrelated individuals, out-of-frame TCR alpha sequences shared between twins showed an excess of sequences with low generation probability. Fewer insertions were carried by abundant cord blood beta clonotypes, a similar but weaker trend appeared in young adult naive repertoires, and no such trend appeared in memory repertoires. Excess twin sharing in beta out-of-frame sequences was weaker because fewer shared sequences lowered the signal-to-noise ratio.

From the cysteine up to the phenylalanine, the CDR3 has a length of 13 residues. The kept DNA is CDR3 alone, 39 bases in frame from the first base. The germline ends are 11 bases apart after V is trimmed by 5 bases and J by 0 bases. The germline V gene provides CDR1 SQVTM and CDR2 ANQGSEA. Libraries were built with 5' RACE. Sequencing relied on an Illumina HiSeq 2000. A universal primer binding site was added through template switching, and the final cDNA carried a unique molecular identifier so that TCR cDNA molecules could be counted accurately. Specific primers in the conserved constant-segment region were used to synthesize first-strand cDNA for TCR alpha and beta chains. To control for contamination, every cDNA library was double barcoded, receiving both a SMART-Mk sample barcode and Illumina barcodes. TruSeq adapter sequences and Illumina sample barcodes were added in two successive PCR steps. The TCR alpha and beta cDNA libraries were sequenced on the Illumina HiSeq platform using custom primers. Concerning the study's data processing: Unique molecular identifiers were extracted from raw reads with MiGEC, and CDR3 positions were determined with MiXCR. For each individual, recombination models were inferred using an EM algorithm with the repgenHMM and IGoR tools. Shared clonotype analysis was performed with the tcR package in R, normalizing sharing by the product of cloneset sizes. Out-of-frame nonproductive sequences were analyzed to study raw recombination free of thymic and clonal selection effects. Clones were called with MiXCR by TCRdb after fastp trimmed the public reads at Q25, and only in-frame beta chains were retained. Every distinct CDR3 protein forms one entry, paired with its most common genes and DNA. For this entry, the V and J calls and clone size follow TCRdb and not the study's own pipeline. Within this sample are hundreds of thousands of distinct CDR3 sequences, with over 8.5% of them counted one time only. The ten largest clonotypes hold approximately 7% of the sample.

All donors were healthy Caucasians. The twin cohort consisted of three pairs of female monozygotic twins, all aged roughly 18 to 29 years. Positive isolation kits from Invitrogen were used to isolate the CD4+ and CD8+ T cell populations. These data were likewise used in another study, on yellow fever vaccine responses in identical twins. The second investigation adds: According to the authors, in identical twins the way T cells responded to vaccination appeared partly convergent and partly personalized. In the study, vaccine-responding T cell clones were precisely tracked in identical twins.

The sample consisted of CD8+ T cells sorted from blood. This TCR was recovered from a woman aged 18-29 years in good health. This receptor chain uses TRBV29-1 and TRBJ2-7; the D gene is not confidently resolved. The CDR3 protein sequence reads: CSVTTTTSYEQYF. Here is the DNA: TGCAGCGTTACGACCACAACCTCCTACGAGCAGTACTTC.